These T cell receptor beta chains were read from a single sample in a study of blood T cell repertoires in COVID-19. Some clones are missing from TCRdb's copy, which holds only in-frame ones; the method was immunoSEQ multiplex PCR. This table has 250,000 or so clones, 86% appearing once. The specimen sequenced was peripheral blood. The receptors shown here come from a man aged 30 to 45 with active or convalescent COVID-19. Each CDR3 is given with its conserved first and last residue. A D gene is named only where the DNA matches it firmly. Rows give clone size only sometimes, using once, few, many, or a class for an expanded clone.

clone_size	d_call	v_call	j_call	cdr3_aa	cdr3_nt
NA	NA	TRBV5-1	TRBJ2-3	CASSFGHSTDTQYF	TGCGCCAGCAGCTTCGGACACAGCACAGATACGCAGTATTTT
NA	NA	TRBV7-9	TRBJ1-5	CASSLDRPTANQPQHF	TGTGCCAGCAGCTTAGATCGCCCGACAGCCAATCAGCCCCAGCATTTT
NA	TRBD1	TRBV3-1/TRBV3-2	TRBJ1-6	CASRHRGSSYNSPLHF	TGTGCCAGCAGGCACAGGGGGAGCTCCTATAATTCACCCCTCCACTTT
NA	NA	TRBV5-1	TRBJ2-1	CASSFGTIVNEQFF	TGCGCCAGCAGCTTCGGGACAATAGTTAATGAGCAGTTCTTC
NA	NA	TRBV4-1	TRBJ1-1	CASSQDKYRPMNTEAFF	TGCGCCAGCAGCCAAGATAAGTACAGGCCGATGAACACTGAAGCTTTCTTT
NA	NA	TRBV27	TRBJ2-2	CASSRPTSDTGELFF	TGTGCCAGCAGCCGTCCGACTAGTGACACCGGGGAGCTGTTTTTT
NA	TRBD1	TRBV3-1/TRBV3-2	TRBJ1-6	CASSLGQNNSPLHF	TGTGCCAGCAGCTTGGGACAGAATAATTCACCCCTCCACTTT
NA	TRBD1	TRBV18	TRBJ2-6	CASSQRQGAGSGANVLTF	TGTGCCAGCTCACAGAGACAGGGGGCAGGGTCTGGGGCCAACGTCCTGACTTTC
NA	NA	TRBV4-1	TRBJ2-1	CASSQPLLAGGKYNEQFF	TGCGCCAGCAGCCAACCTCTCCTTGCCGGGGGAAAATACAATGAGCAGTTCTTC
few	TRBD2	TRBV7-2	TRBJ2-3	CASSLNSGGVLDTQYF	TGTGCCAGCAGCCTTAATAGCGGGGGGGTTCTAGATACGCAGTATTTT
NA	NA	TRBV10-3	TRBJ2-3	CAISESSGGAPDTQYF	TGTGCCATCAGTGAGTCAAGCGGAGGGGCCCCCGATACGCAGTATTTT
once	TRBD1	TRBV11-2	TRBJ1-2	CASSDGQGAIGYTF	TGTGCCAGCAGCGACGGACAGGGGGCGATAGGCTACACCTTC
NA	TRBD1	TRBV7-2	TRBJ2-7	CASSFTGDSSYEQYF	TGTGCCAGCAGCTTTACAGGGGACAGCTCCTACGAGCAGTACTTC
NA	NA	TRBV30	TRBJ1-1	CAWSLRGSGEAFF	TGTGCCTGGAGTTTGAGGGGGTCCGGTGAAGCTTTCTTT
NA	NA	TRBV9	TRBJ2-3	CASSAEGGGTDTQYF	TGTGCCAGCAGCGCGGAGGGGGGAGGGACAGATACGCAGTATTTT
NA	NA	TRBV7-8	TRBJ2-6	CATPPGDGANVLTF	TGTGCCACCCCCCCCGGGGATGGGGCCAACGTCCTGACTTTC
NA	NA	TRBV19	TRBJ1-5	CASSIPEGQPQHF	TGTGCCAGTAGTATACCCGAGGGTCAGCCCCAGCATTTT
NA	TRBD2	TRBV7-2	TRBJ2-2	CASSLYSGGSGTGELFF	TGTGCCAGCAGCTTATACTCGGGGGGGTCTGGCACCGGGGAGCTGTTTTTT
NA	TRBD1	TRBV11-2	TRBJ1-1	CASSLDRIRDRGMNTEAFF	TGTGCCAGCAGCTTAGATCGGATCCGGGACAGGGGTATGAACACTGAAGCTTTCTTT
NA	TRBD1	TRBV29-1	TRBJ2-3	CSVSAGTGHTDTQYF	TGCAGCGTGAGCGCCGGGACAGGCCACACAGATACGCAGTATTTT
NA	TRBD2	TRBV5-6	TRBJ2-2	CASSPGLAGTGELFF	TGTGCCAGCAGCCCGGGACTAGCGGGTACCGGGGAGCTGTTTTTT
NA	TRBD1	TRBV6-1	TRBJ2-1	CASSDPGQGPYNEQFF	TGTGCCAGCAGTGATCCGGGACAGGGCCCCTACAATGAGCAGTTCTTC
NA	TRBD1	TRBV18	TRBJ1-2	CASSQNRQGGYGYTF	TGTGCCAGCTCACAAAATCGACAGGGAGGCTATGGCTACACCTTC
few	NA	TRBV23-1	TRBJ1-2	CASSPDGDNYGYTF	TGCGCCAGCAGCCCGGACGGGGATAACTATGGCTACACCTTC
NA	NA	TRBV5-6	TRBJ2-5	CASSLARQSKETQYF	TGTGCCAGCAGCTTGGCTCGACAATCCAAAGAGACCCAGTACTTC
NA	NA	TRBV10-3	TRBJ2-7	CAITPGHDQAQYF	TGTGCCATCACCCCGGGACATGATCAAGCTCAGTACTTC
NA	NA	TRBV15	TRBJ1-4	CATSRDLDEKLFF	TGTGCCACCAGCAGAGATCTTGATGAAAAACTGTTTTTT